These 18 T cell receptor beta chains came from one sample sequenced in a study of CD8 T cells in ankylosing spondylitis (TCRdb year 2017). Summary of the overall study and its limitations: A TCR beta motif made up of several highly homologous amino acid variants appeared to be characteristic of blood from ankylosing spondylitis patients.

Receptor amplification or capture employed 5' RACE. For sequencing, an Illumina HiSeq 2500 was employed. TCRdb cleaned the public reads at Q25 with fastp, built clones with MiXCR and kept in-frame beta chains. Entries are consolidated by CDR3 protein sequence, retaining the most common genes and DNA. Present in this sample are 470,000 or so distinct CDR3 sequences, 26% of which were seen just once. Clones ranked in the top ten supply 0.89% of the sample. These receptors have no identified antigens. Sequenced input: blood, either unsorted or a sorted T cell fraction (not recorded which). The source is a male donor with ankylosing spondylitis.

The chain recombines TRBV7-9 with TRBJ1-2; D is unclear. The CDR3 covers 13 residues. Germline V lookup: CDR1 SEHNR, CDR2 FQNEAQ (reference sequence). V lost 3 bases and J 4 bases, leaving 9 bases between the germline ends. As DNA, the CDR3 is TGTGCCAGCAGCTTTAACCAGATCTATGGCTACACCTTC. Protein sequence: CASSFNQIYGYTF.

The CDR3 loop is CASSQGVLMNTEAFF. The CDR3 coding sequence is TGCGCCAGCAGCCAAGGGGTTTTGATGAACACTGAAGCTTTCTTT. The V gene is TRBV4-1, the J gene TRBJ1-1; D is unresolved. Germline V gene lookup returns CDR1 MGHRA and CDR2 YSYEKL. The V gene lost 1 base and the J gene lost 0 bases, with 9 bases spanning the gap. CDR3 length: 15 residues.

The chain recombines TRBV28 with TRBJ2-7; unclear D gene. This CDR3 spans 16 amino acids. Trimming took off 4 bases at V and 6 bases at J, with 22 bases between the two ends. Germline CDR1 reads MDHEN; CDR2 reads SYDVKM. The CDR3 DNA reads TGTGCCAGCAGTTCGAAGGACCAATCGGTCGAATCCGAGCAGTACTTC. It is translated as CASSSKDQSVESEQYF.

This clonotype was detected only a few times. The V and J genes are TRBV27 and TRBJ2-1; 13 bases match TRBD2. The trim removed 6 bases at V and 12 bases at J, leaving 5 bases unmatched. Looked up from germline, CDR1 is MNHEY and CDR2 is SMNVEV (reference sequence). The CDR3 has 13 residues. In DNA form, the CDR3 reads TGTGCCAGCAGCCTGACTAGCGGGAGGCCGCAGTTCTTC. Translation gives CASSLTSGRPQFF.

This clonotype showed up just a few times. The chain employs TRBV12-3 or TRBV12-4 and TRBJ2-5; TRBD2 matches 7 bases. J was trimmed by 6 bases and V by 0 bases; bases with no gene match: 4. CDR3 length equals 14 residues. The CDR3 DNA is TGTGCCAGCAGTTTAGCGGGAGGGCAGCAGACCCAGTACTTC. Translation gives CASSLAGGQQTQYF.

V gene TRBV6-6 combines with J gene TRBJ1-1, with 7 bases matching TRBD1. CDR3 length equals 13 residues. J gave up 3 bases and V 6 bases, and 4 bases lay outside the gene matches. Germline V CDR1 and CDR2: MNHNY, SVGAGI (reference sequence). The CDR3 DNA is TGTGCCAGCAGGACGGGACAGTACACTGAAGCTTTCTTT. It is translated as CASRTGQYTEAFF.

This clonotype was counted ten times or more. The chain carries TRBV5-1 and TRBJ1-5; TRBD1 matches 9 bases. J gave up 5 bases and V 4 bases, and 4 bases lay outside the gene matches. The CDR3 contains 14 residues. Germline V lookup: CDR1 SGHRS, CDR2 YFSETQ. The CDR3 DNA reads TGCGCCAGCAGCCTGGGACAGGGAGATCAGCCCCAGCATTTT. Its translation is CASSLGQGDQPQHF.

In this sample, this clonotype turned up a few times. The chain uses TRBV6-4 and TRBJ1-2, with no clear D. This CDR3 is built from 11 residues. In germline, CDR1 is MRHNA, CDR2 SNTAGT. The ends were cut back, 0 bases at V and 10 bases at J, with 6 bases in the middle. For the CDR3, the DNA is TGTGCCAGCAGTGACTCGGGAGACTACACCTTC. Translated: CASSDSGDYTF.

Here the CDR3 reads CASSLDRWSWTQYF. The CDR3 nucleotides read TGTGCCAGCAGCTTGGATCGGTGGTCATGGACCCAGTACTTC. The V gene is TRBV5-6, the J gene TRBJ2-5, with D unresolved. This CDR3 is built from 14 residues. Germline values: CDR1 SGHDT, CDR2 YYEEEE. Trimming shortened V by 0 bases and J by 7 bases, and 13 bases separated the two germline ends.

This chain uses TRBV5-1 with TRBJ2-3; TRBD2 aligns across 7 bases. This CDR3 has 15 amino acids. CDR1 is SGHRS, CDR2 YFSETQ, per germline. The J segment lost 0 bases and the V segment lost 7 bases, leaving 8 bases of the junction unmatched. The CDR3 loop is CASVQGGPSTDTQYF. CDR3 coding DNA: TGCGCCAGCGTTCAGGGAGGGCCTAGCACAGATACGCAGTATTTT.

This clonotype has only a few counts. The chain carries TRBV27 and TRBJ1-2, with TRBD1 matching over 7 bases. Germline CDR1 MNHEY, CDR2 SMNVEV (reference sequence). Unmatched junction bases numbered 7, after V lost 6 bases and J lost 0 bases. The CDR3 is 15 amino acids. CDR3: CASRTPRGPNYGYTF. The CDR3 coding sequence is TGTGCCAGCAGAACCCCGAGGGGGCCTAACTATGGCTACACCTTC.

This clonotype was counted many times. This chain connects TRBV10-3 to TRBJ2-3; D is undetermined. Looked up from germline, CDR1 is ENHRY and CDR2 is SYGVKD. Trimming shortened V by 5 bases and J by 1 base, and 10 bases separated the two germline ends. The CDR3 totals 14 residues. The CDR3 is CAISTTTGTDTQYF. DNA for the CDR3: TGTGCCATCAGTACAACTACCGGCACAGATACGCAGTATTTT.

This clonotype was picked up one time. The chain links TRBV2 to TRBJ2-6; the match to TRBD1 covers 8 bases. V was pared by 6 bases and J by 2 bases, with 3 bases of the junction left unmatched. The germline V gene has CDR1 SNHLY and CDR2 FYNNEI. CDR3 length: 15 residues. CDR3 DNA sequence: TGTGCCAGCAGGCAGGACAGGGCTGGGGCCAACGTCCTGACTTTC. It specifies CASRQDRAGANVLTF.

The chain is built from TRBV7-8 and TRBJ2-2; either TRBD1 or TRBD2 may fit D (6 bases each). The germline CDR1 and CDR2 sequences are SGHVS and FQNEAQ. V was clipped by 1 base and J by 5 bases, with 11 bases between them. This CDR3 spans 15 amino acids. CDR3 bases: TGTGCCAGCAGCTTAGAAGGAGGGGGGACCGGGGAGCTGTTTTTT. It encodes CASSLEGGGTGELFF.

The chain recombines TRBV29-1 with TRBJ2-5; 7 bases are shared with TRBD1. Per germline, CDR1 SQVTM and CDR2 ANQGSEA. The CDR3 spans 12 residues. The trim removed 8 bases at V and 2 bases at J, leaving 5 bases unmatched. The chain's CDR3 is CSSGQTQETQYF. CDR3 nucleotide sequence: TGCAGCTCGGGACAGACTCAAGAGACCCAGTACTTC.

This chain joins TRBV30 and TRBJ1-1; D unclear. Germline values: CDR1 GTSNPN, CDR2 SVGIG (reference sequence). The CDR3 runs 12 residues. The V and J ends lost 5 bases and 1 base respectively, with 8 bases between them. This chain's CDR3 is CAWGQENTEAFF. CDR3 sequence (DNA): TGTGCCTGGGGGCAGGAGAACACTGAAGCTTTCTTT.

The sample holds a few counts of this clonotype. The V gene is TRBV11-2, the J gene TRBJ2-7, with D possibly matching TRBD2 (5 bases). Germline V gives CDR1 SGHAT, CDR2 FQNNGV. The V end was cut by 2 bases, the J end by 2 bases, with 13 bases between. The CDR3 covers 15 residues. The DNA of the CDR3 is TGTGCCAGCAGCTTATCTGAGGGAGTTACCTACGAGCAGTACTTC. It encodes CASSLSEGVTYEQYF.

The chain recombines TRBV20-1 with TRBJ2-3; D is undetermined. This CDR3 spans 11 amino acids. The V and J ends lost 6 bases and 6 bases respectively, with 10 bases between them. Germline CDR1 DFQATT, CDR2 SNEGSKA (reference sequence). Written as DNA, the CDR3 is TGCAGTGCCCGATTCAAGGATACGCAGTATTTT. This translates into CSARFKDTQYF.